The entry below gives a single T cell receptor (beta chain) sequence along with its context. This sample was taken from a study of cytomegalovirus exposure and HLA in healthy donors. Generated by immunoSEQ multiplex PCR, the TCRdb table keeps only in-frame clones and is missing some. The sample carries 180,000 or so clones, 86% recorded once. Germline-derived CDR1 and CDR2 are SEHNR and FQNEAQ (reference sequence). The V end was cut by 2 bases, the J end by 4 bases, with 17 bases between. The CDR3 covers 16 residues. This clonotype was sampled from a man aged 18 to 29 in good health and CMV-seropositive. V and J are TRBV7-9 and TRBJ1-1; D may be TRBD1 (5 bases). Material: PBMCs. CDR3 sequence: CASSLRGGTDPTEAFF. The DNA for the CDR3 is TGTGCCAGCAGCTTAAGGGGAGGGACGGACCCCACTGAAGCTTTCTTT.